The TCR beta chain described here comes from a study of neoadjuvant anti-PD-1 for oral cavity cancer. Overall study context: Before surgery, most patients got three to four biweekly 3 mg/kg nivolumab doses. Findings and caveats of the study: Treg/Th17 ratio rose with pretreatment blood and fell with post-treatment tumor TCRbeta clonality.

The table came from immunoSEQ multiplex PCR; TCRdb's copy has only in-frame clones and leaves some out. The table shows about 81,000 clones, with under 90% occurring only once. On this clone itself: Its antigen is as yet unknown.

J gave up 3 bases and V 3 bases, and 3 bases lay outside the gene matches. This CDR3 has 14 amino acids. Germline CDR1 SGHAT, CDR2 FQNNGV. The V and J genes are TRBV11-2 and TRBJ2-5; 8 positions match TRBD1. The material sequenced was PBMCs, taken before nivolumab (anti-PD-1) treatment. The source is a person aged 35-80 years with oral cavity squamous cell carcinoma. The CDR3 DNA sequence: TGTGCCAGCAGCTTGTACAGGGGGGAAGAGACCCAGTACTTC. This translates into CASSLYRGEETQYF. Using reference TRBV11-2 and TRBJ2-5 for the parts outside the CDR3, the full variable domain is EAGVAQSPRYKIIEKRQSVAFWCNPISGHATLYWYQQILGQGPKLLIQFQNNGVVDDSQLPKDRFSAERLKGVDSTLKIQPAKLEDSAVYLCASSLYRGEETQYFGPGTRLLVL.